Each of the 28 T cell receptor beta chains below was sequenced from the same sample in a study of blood T cell repertoires in COVID-19. The repertoire was sequenced with immunoSEQ multiplex PCR; TCRdb's copy has only in-frame clones and lacks some. This table holds about half a million clones, around nine tenths found once. Material for sequencing was PBMCs or T cells enriched from blood (not recorded which). The receptors here all came from a woman in her sixties who had recovered from COVID-19.

This chain uses TRBV19 with TRBJ1-2; D gene unclear. Germline V gives CDR1 LNHDA, CDR2 SQIVND (reference sequence). Deletions cut 5 bases from V and 1 base from J, with 11 bases between. The CDR3 is made up of 14 amino acids. The CDR3 DNA sequence: TGTGCCAGTAGTCCGTCAGACATTAACTATGGCTACACCTTC. Amino acids: CASSPSDINYGYTF.

This chain uses TRBV29-1 with TRBJ2-2; 8 nucleotides line up with TRBD1. Germline V lookup: CDR1 SQVTM, CDR2 ANQGSEA. The CDR3 is 14 amino acids. V trimming: 3 bases; J trimming: 3 bases; junction bases outside the gene matches: 3. The CDR3 coding sequence is TGCAGCGTTGACAGGGGGCCGGACACCGGGGAGCTGTTTTTT. Translating it yields CSVDRGPDTGELFF.

This clone was seen only once. This chain connects TRBV19 to TRBJ1-2, with TRBD1 matching over 12 bases. CDR1 and CDR2 from the germline V gene are LNHDA and SQIVND (reference sequence). Trimming removed 4 bases from V and 7 bases from J; junction bases left unmatched: 4. CDR3 length: 14 residues. In nucleotides, the CDR3 is TGTGCCAGTAGTACCCGGGACAGGGGGCCTGGCTACACCTTC. Translated: CASSTRDRGPGYTF.

This chain uses TRBV10-1 with TRBJ1-4; TRBD1 matches 9 bases. CDR1 and CDR2 (germline): WNHNN, SYGVQD (reference sequence). The J segment lost 8 bases and the V segment lost 2 bases, leaving 0 bases of the junction unmatched. The CDR3 length is 13 residues. This CDR3 is CASSEGQGEKLFF. As DNA, the CDR3 is TGCGCCAGCAGTGAGGGACAGGGGGAAAAACTGTTTTTT.

V and J are TRBV19 and TRBJ1-4, with a possible D match to TRBD1 (5 bases). There are 14 residues in the CDR3. V lost 5 bases to trimming and J lost 8 bases, with 15 bases between them. Germline V gene data show CDR1 as LNHDA and CDR2 as SQIVND (reference sequence). CDR3 sequence: CASSPSRVQEKLFF. CDR3 in DNA: TGTGCCAGTAGTCCAAGCAGGGTTCAAGAAAAACTGTTTTTT.

In DNA form, the CDR3 reads TGTGCCAGCAGCCACAAACAAATGACAGGTTGGAATGAGCAGTTCTTC. This sequence encodes CASSHKQMTGWNEQFF. The rearrangement joins TRBV5-6 to TRBJ2-1; a weak D match, TRBD1 (6 bases). From germline, CDR1 is SGHDT and CDR2 YYEEEE. This CDR3 contains 16 residues. V was cut by 4 bases and J by 7 bases, with 21 bases left in between.

The V gene is TRBV19, the J gene TRBJ1-6, with D unresolved. V shed 4 bases and J shed 10 bases, with 11 bases lying between them. Germline V gene lookup returns CDR1 LNHDA and CDR2 SQIVND (reference sequence). The CDR3 is 13 amino acids. The CDR3 DNA sequence: TGTGCCAGTAGTAGAGGAGGTGACTCACCCCTCCACTTT. Encoded protein: CASSRGGDSPLHF.

CDR3: CAWSTGTGNTIYF. The CDR3 nucleotides are TGTGCCTGGAGCACCGGGACTGGAAACACCATATATTTT. V and J are TRBV30 and TRBJ1-3; D gene uncertain. Trimming pared 3 bases from V and 2 bases from J, leaving 8 bases between. The CDR3 extends over 13 amino acids. Germline V gene sequence: CDR1 GTSNPN, CDR2 SVGIG (reference sequence).

The chain has TRBV4-1 and TRBJ2-1; 7 bases map to TRBD1. V was clipped by 1 base and J by 4 bases; unmatched bases: 1. The CDR3 is made up of 14 amino acids. The germline V gene encodes CDR1 MGHRA and CDR2 YSYEKL. DNA for the CDR3: TGCGCCAGCAGCCAAGGACAGGGTTACAATGAGCAGTTCTTC. Amino acids: CASSQGQGYNEQFF.

This chain connects TRBV24-1 to TRBJ2-1; 8 nucleotides agree with TRBD2. Germline lookup yields CDR1 KGHDR and CDR2 SFDVKD. The CDR3 totals 13 residues. V gave up 4 bases and J gave up 7 bases; unmatched junction bases: 2. The CDR3 sequence: CATSEAGENEQFF. The DNA of the CDR3 is TGTGCCACCAGTGAAGCGGGGGAGAATGAGCAGTTCTTC.

The V gene is TRBV18, the J gene TRBJ1-1; 7 bases line up with TRBD1. There are 15 residues in the CDR3. V shed 4 bases, J shed 8 bases, and the junction held 13 bases outside the gene matches. The germline V gene encodes CDR1 KGHSH and CDR2 LQKENI. The DNA for the CDR3 is TGTGCCAGCTCACAAAACTCTGACAGGGCTCAAGAAGCTTTCTTT. Translated, it gives CASSQNSDRAQEAFF.

The chain joins TRBV6-5 to TRBJ1-6, with TRBD1 matching over 7 bases. The CDR3 is 13 residues long. V was clipped by 2 bases and J by 11 bases; unmatched bases: 3. The germline gives CDR1 MNHEY, CDR2 SVGAGI. The CDR3 reads CASSYLQGAPLHF. As DNA, the CDR3 is TGTGCCAGCAGTTACCTGCAGGGGGCACCCCTCCACTTT.

The J gene is TRBJ2-1, the V gene TRBV19, with 7 bases matching TRBD1. Germline CDR1 reads LNHDA; CDR2 reads SQIVND (reference sequence). J lost 8 bases, V lost 5 bases, and 3 bases had no gene match. The CDR3 is 12 residues long. The CDR3 nucleotides read TGTGCCAGTAGTTACAGGGGACATGAGCAGTTCTTC. Its protein is CASSYRGHEQFF.

This chain uses TRBV25-1 with TRBJ2-5; 8 positions match TRBD2. Germline V gene sequence: CDR1 MGHDK, CDR2 SYGVNS. The CDR3 totals 14 residues. V dropped 1 base and J dropped 5; count of bases not matched to a gene: 3. The CDR3 DNA reads TGTGCCAGCAGTGAATGGGCTAGCGGGGAGACCCAGTACTTC. It encodes CASSEWASGETQYF.

This chain connects TRBV12-5 to TRBJ2-2; D is undetermined. V was clipped by 2 bases and J by 6 bases, with 7 bases between them. The CDR3 spans 13 residues. Germline loops: CDR1 LGHNT, CDR2 FRNRAP. The CDR3: CASGLNGAGELFF. CDR3 in DNA: TGTGCTAGTGGTTTGAACGGTGCCGGGGAGCTGTTTTTT.

The chain has TRBV30 and TRBJ1-1; weak D call: TRBD1 (6 bases). With 3 bases removed from V and 2 bases from J, the gap between germline ends came to 16 bases. The CDR3 contains 15 residues. The germline V gene has CDR1 GTSNPN and CDR2 SVGIG (reference sequence). The CDR3 is CAWRMGTRGNTEAFF. The CDR3 DNA is TGTGCCTGGAGGATGGGGACAAGGGGCAACACTGAAGCTTTCTTT.

The chain joins TRBV7-2 to TRBJ2-3, with 7 bases matching TRBD2. The trim removed 6 bases at V and 2 bases at J, leaving 11 bases unmatched. The CDR3 spans 16 residues. Germline V CDR1 and CDR2: SGHTA, FQGNSA. The CDR3 sequence: CASSYAWGGYTDTQYF. The CDR3 nucleotides are TGTGCCAGCAGTTATGCCTGGGGGGGATACACAGATACGCAGTATTTT.

The chain uses TRBV19 and TRBJ1-2; D is undetermined. V dropped 5 bases and J dropped 5 bases, with 9 bases sitting between them. CDR1 is LNHDA, CDR2 SQIVND, per germline (reference sequence). This CDR3 comprises 12 residues. In DNA, the CDR3 is TGTGCCAGTAGTTCCCGCGGTTATGGCTACACCTTC. Amino acids: CASSSRGYGYTF.

This clone was observed a few times. The rearrangement uses TRBV11-3 and TRBJ1-1; D might be TRBD1 (5 bases). V was pared by 3 bases and J by 5 bases, with 7 bases between. There are 12 residues in the CDR3. Germline lookup yields CDR1 SGHNT and CDR2 YENEEA. Here the CDR3 reads CASSFRVTEAFF. The DNA for the CDR3 is TGTGCCAGCAGCTTCAGGGTTACTGAAGCTTTCTTT.

The CDR3 region has the DNA TGCGCCAGCAGCCCTGTTTCGGGGAGCTCTGGAAACACCATATATTTT. It translates to CASSPVSGSSGNTIYF. The rearrangement joins TRBV5-1 to TRBJ1-3, with D hard to call. CDR3 length equals 16 residues. V was pared by 4 bases and J by 0 bases, with 14 bases between. CDR1 SGHRS and CDR2 YFSETQ come from the germline V gene. Complete variable domain (other parts from reference TRBV5-1 and TRBJ1-3): KAGVTQTPRYLIKTRGQQVTLSCSPISGHRSVSWYQQTPGQGLQFLFEYFSETQRNKGNFPGRFSGRQFSNSRSEMNVSTLELGDSALYLCASSPVSGSSGNTIYFGEGSWLTVV.

This clone has only one observation. The J gene is TRBJ2-1, the V gene TRBV7-8, with 7 bases matching TRBD2. V lost 7 bases and J lost 12; bases outside the gene matches: 6. CDR1 is SGHVS, CDR2 FQNEAQ, per germline. CDR3 length: 11 amino acids. DNA of the CDR3: TGTGCCAGCACAACGTCGGGGGGGCAGTTCTTC. Its translation: CASTTSGGQFF.

V is TRBV11-3 and J is TRBJ1-1; D may be TRBD1 (6 bases). Germline V CDR1 and CDR2: SGHNT, YENEEA. There are 13 residues in the CDR3. The germline V and J ends were trimmed by 5 bases and 4 bases, with 11 bases remaining between them. The CDR3 DNA follows: TGTGCCAGCAGCACAGGGAAGGGCACTGAAGCTTTCTTT. Amino acid sequence: CASSTGKGTEAFF.

The chain links TRBV6-1 to TRBJ2-5, with TRBD2 matching over 8 bases. There are 22 residues in the CDR3. The V gene's germline CDR1 is MNHNS and CDR2 SASEGT. After removal of 2 bases from V and 4 bases from J, the junction contained 27 bases not matched to a gene. The CDR3 coding sequence is TGTGCCAGCAGTGAACTTAGAGGCCGGCTTACCGAGGGATTGGGACTAGGAGAGACCCAGTACTTC. Amino acids: CASSELRGRLTEGLGLGETQYF.

This clone was detected once. The rearrangement uses TRBV29-1 and TRBJ1-2; D is perhaps TRBD1 (6 bases). Germline CDR1 is SQVTM and CDR2 is ANQGSEA. V lost 4 bases and J lost 8, with 11 bases in between. CDR3 length: 11 residues. CDR3 protein: CSVAAGDGYTF. In DNA form, the CDR3 reads TGCAGCGTTGCGGCAGGGGACGGCTACACCTTC.

The V call is TRBV12-3 or TRBV12-4, the J call TRBJ1-3; D is unclear. Trimming left V 5 bases short and J 5 bases short, with 10 bases between. CDR3 length equals 13 residues. Written as DNA, the CDR3 is TGTGCCAGCAGTCTCGGGGAGAGAAACACCATATATTTT. As protein: CASSLGERNTIYF.

This rearrangement joins TRBV4-1 to TRBJ2-6, with 7 bases aligning to TRBD1. There are 18 residues in the CDR3. Germline V gives CDR1 MGHRA, CDR2 YSYEKL. V trimming: 3 bases; J trimming: 0 bases; junction bases outside the gene matches: 8. The CDR3 DNA is TGCGCCAGCAGCCATTTTACAGGGGTAGACTCTGGGGCCAACGTCCTGACTTTC. It specifies CASSHFTGVDSGANVLTF.

This chain uses TRBV2 with TRBJ2-7; no clear D gene. Trimming cost V 4 bases and J 9 bases, with 7 bases left between them. This CDR3 is built from 10 residues. Germline-derived CDR1 and CDR2 are SNHLY and FYNNEI. CDR3 region: CASSGVGQYV. DNA for the CDR3: TGTGCCAGCAGTGGTGTCGGGCAGTACGTC.

The CDR3 sequence is CASSAGTGVEQYF. The CDR3, as DNA: TGTGCCAGCTCAGCCGGGACAGGGGTCGAGCAGTACTTC. The chain combines TRBV18 with TRBJ2-7; TRBD1 matches at 10 bases. Germline CDR1 is KGHSH and CDR2 is LQKENI. This CDR3 region has 13 residues. V trimming: 5 bases; J trimming: 6 bases; junction bases outside the gene matches: 4.